This TCR beta chain was captured by sequencing in a study of T cells after yellow fever vaccination. TCRdb redid the calling of the 5' RACE reads with MiXCR, one entry per CDR3 protein. The repertoire holds 120,000 or so distinct CDR3 sequences, about 8.4% seen once, with about two fifths in the top ten. This clonotype was counted a few times. The sample here was CD8+ T cells sorted from PBMCs, taken on the day of the yellow fever booster vaccination. This sequence was found in a man aged 18 to 29 who received the YFV17D yellow fever vaccine.

In DNA form, the CDR3 reads TGCAGTGCTAGAGAATGGCAGGATTATGGCTACACCTTC. This gives the protein CSAREWQDYGYTF. The chain recombines TRBV20-1 with TRBJ1-2; D uncertain. Trimming removed 0 bases at V and 5 bases at J, with 10 bases between. CDR1 is DFQATT and CDR2 is SNEGSKA in the germline V gene (reference sequence). The CDR3 spans 13 residues.